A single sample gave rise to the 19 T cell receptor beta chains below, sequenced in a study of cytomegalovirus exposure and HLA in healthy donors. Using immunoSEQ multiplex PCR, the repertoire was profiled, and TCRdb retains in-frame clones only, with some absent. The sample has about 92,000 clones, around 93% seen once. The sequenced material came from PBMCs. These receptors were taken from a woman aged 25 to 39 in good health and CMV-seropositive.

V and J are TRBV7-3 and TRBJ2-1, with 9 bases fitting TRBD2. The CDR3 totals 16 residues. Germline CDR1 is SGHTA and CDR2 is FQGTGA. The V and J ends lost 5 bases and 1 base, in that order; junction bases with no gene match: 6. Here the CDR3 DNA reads TGTGCCAGCAGCCCGTTAGCGGGAGTATCCTACAATGAGCAGTTCTTC. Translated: CASSPLAGVSYNEQFF.

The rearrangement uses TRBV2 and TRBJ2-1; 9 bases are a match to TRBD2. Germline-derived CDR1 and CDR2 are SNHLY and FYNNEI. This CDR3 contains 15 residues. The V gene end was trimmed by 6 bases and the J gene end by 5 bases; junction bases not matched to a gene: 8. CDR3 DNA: TGTGCCAGCAGGGCGGGACTAGCCCGTAACAATGAGCAGTTCTTC. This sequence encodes CASRAGLARNNEQFF.

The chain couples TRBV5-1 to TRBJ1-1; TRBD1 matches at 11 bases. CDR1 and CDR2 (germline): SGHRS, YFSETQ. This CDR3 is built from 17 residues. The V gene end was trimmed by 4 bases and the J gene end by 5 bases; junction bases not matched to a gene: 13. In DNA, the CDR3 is TGCGCCAGCAGCGGGACAGGGGGTTTTATGGGGAGTACTGAAGCTTTCTTT. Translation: CASSGTGGFMGSTEAFF.

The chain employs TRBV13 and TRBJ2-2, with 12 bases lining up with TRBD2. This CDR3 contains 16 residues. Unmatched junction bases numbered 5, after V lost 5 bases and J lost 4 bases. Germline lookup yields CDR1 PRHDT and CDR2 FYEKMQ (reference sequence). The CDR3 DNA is TGTGCCAGCAGCCACCCTAGCGGGAGGGCCACCGGGGAGCTGTTTTTT. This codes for CASSHPSGRATGELFF.

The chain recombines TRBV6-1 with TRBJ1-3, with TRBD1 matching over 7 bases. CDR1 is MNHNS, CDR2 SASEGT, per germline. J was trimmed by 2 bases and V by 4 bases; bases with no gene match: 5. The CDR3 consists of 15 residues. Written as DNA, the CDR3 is TGTGCCAGCAGTGTCCGCGGGACAGCTGGAAACACCATATATTTT. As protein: CASSVRGTAGNTIYF.

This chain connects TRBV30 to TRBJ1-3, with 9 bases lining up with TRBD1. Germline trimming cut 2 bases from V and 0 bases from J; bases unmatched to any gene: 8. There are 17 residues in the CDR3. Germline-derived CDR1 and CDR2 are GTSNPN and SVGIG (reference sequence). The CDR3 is CAWSHRDRVPSGNTIYF. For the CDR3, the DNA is TGTGCCTGGAGTCACCGGGACAGGGTACCCTCTGGAAACACCATATATTTT.

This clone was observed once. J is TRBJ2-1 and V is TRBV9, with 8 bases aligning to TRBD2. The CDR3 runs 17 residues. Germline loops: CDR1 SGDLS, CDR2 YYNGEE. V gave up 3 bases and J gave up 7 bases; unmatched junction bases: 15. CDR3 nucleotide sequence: TGTGCCAGCAGCGGACCTGTAAGCGGGAGTGGAAAGAATGAGCAGTTCTTC. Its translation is CASSGPVSGSGKNEQFF.

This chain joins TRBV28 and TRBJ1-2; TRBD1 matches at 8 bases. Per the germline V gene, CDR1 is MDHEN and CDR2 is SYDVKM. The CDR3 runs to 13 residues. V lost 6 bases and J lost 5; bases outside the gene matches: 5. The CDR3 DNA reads TGTGCCAGCAGGCAGGGGGCAGGGTATGGCTACACCTTC. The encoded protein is CASRQGAGYGYTF.

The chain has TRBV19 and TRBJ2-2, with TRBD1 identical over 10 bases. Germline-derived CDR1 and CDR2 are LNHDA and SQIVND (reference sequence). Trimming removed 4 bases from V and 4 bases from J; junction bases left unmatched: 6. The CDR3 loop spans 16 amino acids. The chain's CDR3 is CASSRTGGRITGELFF. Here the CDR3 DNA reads TGTGCCAGTAGTAGGACAGGGGGTCGGATCACCGGGGAGCTGTTTTTT. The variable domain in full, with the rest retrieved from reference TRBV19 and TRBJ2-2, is DGGITQSPKYLFRKEGQNVTLSCEQNLNHDAMYWYRQDPGQGLRLIYYSQIVNDFQKGDIAEGYSVSREKKESFPLTVTSAQKNPTAFYLCASSRTGGRITGELFFGEGSRLTVL.

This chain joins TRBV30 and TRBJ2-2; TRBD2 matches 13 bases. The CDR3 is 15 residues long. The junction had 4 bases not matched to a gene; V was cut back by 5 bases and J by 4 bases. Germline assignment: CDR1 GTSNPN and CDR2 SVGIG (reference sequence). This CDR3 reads CAWPGLAGPTGELFF. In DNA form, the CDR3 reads TGTGCCTGGCCGGGACTAGCGGGACCCACCGGGGAGCTGTTTTTT.

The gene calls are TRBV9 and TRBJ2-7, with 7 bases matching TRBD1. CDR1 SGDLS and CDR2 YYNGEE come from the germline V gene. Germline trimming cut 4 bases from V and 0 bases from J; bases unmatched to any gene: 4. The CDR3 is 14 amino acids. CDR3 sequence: CASSPRDSSYEQYF. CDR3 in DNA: TGTGCCAGCAGCCCCCGGGACAGCTCCTACGAGCAGTACTTC. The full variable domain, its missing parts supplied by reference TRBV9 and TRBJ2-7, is DSGVTQTPKHLITATGQRVTLRCSPRSGDLSVYWYQQSLDQGLQFLIQYYNGEERAKGNILERFSAQQFPDLHSELNLSSLELGDSALYFCASSPRDSSYEQYFGPGTRLTVT.

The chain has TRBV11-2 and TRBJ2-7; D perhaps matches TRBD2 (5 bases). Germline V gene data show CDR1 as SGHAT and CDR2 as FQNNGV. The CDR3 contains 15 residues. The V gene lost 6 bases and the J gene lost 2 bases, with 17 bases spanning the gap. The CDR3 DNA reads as TGTGCCAGCAGGAGGGTGGGGAGAGCTCCCTACGAGCAGTACTTC. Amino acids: CASRRVGRAPYEQYF.

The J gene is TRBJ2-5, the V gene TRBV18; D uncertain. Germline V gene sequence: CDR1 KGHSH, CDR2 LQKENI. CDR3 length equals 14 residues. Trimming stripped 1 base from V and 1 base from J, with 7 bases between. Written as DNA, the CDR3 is TGTGCCAGCTCACCACTCAGCGCCCAAGAGACCCAGTACTTC. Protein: CASSPLSAQETQYF.

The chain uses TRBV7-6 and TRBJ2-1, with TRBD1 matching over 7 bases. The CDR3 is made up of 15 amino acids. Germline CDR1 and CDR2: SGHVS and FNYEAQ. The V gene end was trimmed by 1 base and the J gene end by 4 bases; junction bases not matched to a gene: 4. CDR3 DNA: TGTGCCAGCAGCTTAGGAGGGGGCGTATACAATGAGCAGTTCTTC. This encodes CASSLGGGVYNEQFF.

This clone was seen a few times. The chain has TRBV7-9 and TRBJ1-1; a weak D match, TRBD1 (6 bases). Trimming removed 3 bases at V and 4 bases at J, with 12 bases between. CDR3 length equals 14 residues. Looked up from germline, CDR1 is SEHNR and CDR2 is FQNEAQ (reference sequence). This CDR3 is CASSLAQGTTEAFF. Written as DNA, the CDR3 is TGTGCCAGCAGCTTGGCTCAGGGGACCACTGAAGCTTTCTTT.

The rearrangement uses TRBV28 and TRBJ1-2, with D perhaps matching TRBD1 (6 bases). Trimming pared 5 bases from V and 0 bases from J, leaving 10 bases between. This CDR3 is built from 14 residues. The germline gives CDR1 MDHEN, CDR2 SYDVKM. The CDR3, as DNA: TGTGCCAGCAGTCTGCCAGGGGCTAACTATGGCTACACCTTC. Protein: CASSLPGANYGYTF.

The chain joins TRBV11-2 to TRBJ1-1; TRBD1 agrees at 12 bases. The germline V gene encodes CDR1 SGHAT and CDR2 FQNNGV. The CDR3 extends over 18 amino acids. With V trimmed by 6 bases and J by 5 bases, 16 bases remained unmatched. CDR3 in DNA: TGTGCCAGCAGTTCCAGGCCGGGACAGGGGGCTTCGTGGACTGAAGCTTTCTTT. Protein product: CASSSRPGQGASWTEAFF.

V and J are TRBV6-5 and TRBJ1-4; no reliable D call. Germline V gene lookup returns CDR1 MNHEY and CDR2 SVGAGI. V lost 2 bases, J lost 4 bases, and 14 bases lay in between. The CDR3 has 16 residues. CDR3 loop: CASSYTWTSRNEKLFF. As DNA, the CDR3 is TGTGCCAGCAGTTACACCTGGACTAGCCGTAATGAAAAACTGTTTTTT.

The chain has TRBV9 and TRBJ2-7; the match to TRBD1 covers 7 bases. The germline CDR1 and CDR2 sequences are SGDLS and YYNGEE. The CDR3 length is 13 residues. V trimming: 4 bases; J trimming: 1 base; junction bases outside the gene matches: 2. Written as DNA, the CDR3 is TGTGCCAGCAGCCAGACAGGGTCCTACGAGCAGTACTTC. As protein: CASSQTGSYEQYF.